This T cell receptor (beta chain) was documented in a study of beta chain features in type 1 diabetes. Study conclusions and caveats: Shorter TCRB CDR3s, moderately but significantly so, marked every one of the four CD4+ subsets in Type 1 diabetes patients.

Germline V gene data show CDR1 as SQVTM and CDR2 as ANQGSEA. The CDR3 loop spans 15 amino acids. V was clipped by 7 bases and J by 5 bases; unmatched bases: 15. Note on this clone: What it binds is unknown.

The whole isolated RNA underwent reverse transcription, so sequencing captured expressed TCRB transcripts. Generated by immunoSEQ multiplex PCR, the TCRdb table keeps only in-frame clones and is missing some. This table holds approximately 240,000 clones, roughly 16% found once. The genes are TRBV29-1 and TRBJ1-2; TRBD1 matches at 8 bases. This clonotype was sampled from a man younger than 40 with type 1 diabetes. The specimen was naive CD4+ T cells from blood. Here the CDR3 DNA reads TGCAGCGCCACCGGGACAGGCGATACTCGGTATGGCTACACCTTC. This gives the protein CSATGTGDTRYGYTF.